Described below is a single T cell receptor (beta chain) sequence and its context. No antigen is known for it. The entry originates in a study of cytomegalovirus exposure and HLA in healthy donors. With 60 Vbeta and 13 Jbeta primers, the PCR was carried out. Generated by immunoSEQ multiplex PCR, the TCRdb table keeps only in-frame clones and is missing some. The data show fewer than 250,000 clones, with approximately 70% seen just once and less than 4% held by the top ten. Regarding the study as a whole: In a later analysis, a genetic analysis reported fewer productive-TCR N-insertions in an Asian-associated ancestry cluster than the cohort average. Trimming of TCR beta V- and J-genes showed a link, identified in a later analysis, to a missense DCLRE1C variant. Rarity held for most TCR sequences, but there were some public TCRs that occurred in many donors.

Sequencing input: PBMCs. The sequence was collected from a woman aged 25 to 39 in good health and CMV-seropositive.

Here the CDR3 DNA reads TGTGCCAGCAGTCCACTAAGGGTCGGGGACACAGATACGCAGTATTTT. Its protein is CASSPLRVGDTDTQYF. The J gene is TRBJ2-3, the V gene TRBV27; D is possibly TRBD2 (5 bases). CDR1 MNHEY and CDR2 SMNVEV come from the germline V gene (reference sequence). The CDR3 has 16 amino acids. The V end lost 5 bases, the J end lost 2 bases, and 17 bases lay between the germline ends.